This T cell receptor (beta chain) is from a study of blood T cell repertoires in COVID-19. Study at large: Specimens from acute and convalescent COVID-19 originated in the United States, Italy and Spain.

In the authors' workflow: Estimation of nucleated cell counts relied on the amplification of reference gene primers. TCRdb's copy holds only in-frame clones and misses some; the assay was immunoSEQ multiplex PCR. The V and J calls and the clone size are those of that table, but D and trimming were determined from the DNA. The sample includes roughly 310,000 clones, around 90% of them seen just once. Which cohort a participant joined came from the clinical history participants gave. Germline V gene data show CDR1 as LGHDT and CDR2 as YNNKEL (reference sequence). Deletions cut 0 bases from V and 0 bases from J, with 21 bases between. This CDR3 region has 20 residues.

V gene TRBV3-1 (or the pseudogene TRBV3-2) combines with J gene TRBJ1-5; the D gene is possibly TRBD1 (5 bases). What was sequenced was PBMCs or T cells enriched from blood (not recorded which). The sequence came from a man in his sixties who had recovered from COVID-19. The CDR3 DNA reads TGTGCCAGCAGCCAAGATGCTCCTGCACGAGGACATCATAGCAATCAGCCCCAGCATTTT. Amino acid sequence: CASSQDAPARGHHSNQPQHF.